This is a list of T cell receptor beta chains from one sample in a study of response to subunit inactivated influenza vaccine. TCRdb re-called the RT-PCR reads through MiXCR, storing one row per CDR3 protein. Here the sample spans 500,000 to 600,000 distinct CDR3 sequences, approximately 7.6% being singletons. This sample comprised PBMCs from blood, obtained about 24 months after vaccination. The receptor set was obtained from a man in his fifties or sixties who received an inactivated influenza vaccine. The CDR3 runs from the conserved cysteine through the conserved F or W. The D gene is left open where the match is weak. The listing skips clone size in some rows; elsewhere it reads once, few, many or a size class.

J gene | D gene | clone size | V gene | CDR3 protein | CDR3 DNA
TRBJ2-5 | - | many | TRBV29-1 | CSAAGEETQYF | TGCAGCGCTGCCGGGGAAGAGACCCAGTACTTC
TRBJ2-3 | - | few | TRBV6-5 | CASSYHRVPTPDTQYF | TGTGCCAGCAGTTACCACCGGGTCCCAACCCCAGATACGCAGTATTTT
TRBJ2-7 | - | many | TRBV5-5 | CASSFMPGGSYEQYF | TGTGCCAGCAGCTTTATGCCAGGGGGGTCCTACGAGCAGTACTTC
TRBJ2-4 | - | few | TRBV20-1 | CSARDSGAKNIQYF | TGCAGTGCTAGAGATAGCGGAGCCAAAAACATTCAGTACTTC
TRBJ1-3 | - | few | TRBV7-7 | CASSGSRTGNTIYF | TGTGCCAGCAGCGGTAGCCGGACAGGAAACACCATATATTTT
TRBJ1-6 | - | many | TRBV12-3/TRBV12-4 | CASSFPGSPLHF | TGTGCCAGCAGTTTTCCGGGCTCACCCCTCCACTTT
TRBJ2-6 | TRBD2 | - | TRBV6-2/TRBV6-3 | CATEGLAYSGANVLTF | TGTGCCACTGAGGGACTAGCCTACTCTGGGGCCAACGTCCTGACTTTC
TRBJ2-1 | TRBD1 | - | TRBV5-5 | CASSQGVGSYNEQFF | TGTGCCAGCAGCCAGGGGGTCGGCTCCTACAATGAGCAGTTCTTC
TRBJ2-2 | TRBD2 | - | TRBV4-1 | CASSQGRGGTGELFF | TGCGCCAGCAGCCAAGGGCGGGGGGGCACCGGGGAGCTGTTTTTT
TRBJ2-2 | - | - | TRBV11-2 | CASWATNTGELFF | TGTGCCAGCTGGGCTACGAACACCGGGGAGCTGTTTTTT
TRBJ1-1 | - | many | TRBV29-1 | CSAREAFF | TGCAGCGCAAGAGAAGCTTTCTTT
TRBJ2-1 | TRBD2 | - | TRBV20-1 | CSALRVAGEKGNEQFF | TGCAGTGCCCTCCGGGTAGCGGGAGAAAAGGGCAATGAGCAGTTCTTC
TRBJ1-2 | - | - | TRBV20-1 | CSAMPSEWNGYTF | TGCAGCGCTATGCCCTCGGAGTGGAATGGCTACACCTTC
TRBJ1-1 | - | - | TRBV5-1 | CASSLGAGGDTEAFF | TGCGCCAGCAGCTTGGGCGCGGGTGGGGACACTGAAGCTTTCTTT
TRBJ2-5 | TRBD1 | - | TRBV7-9 | CASSLAGTATPGTQYF | TGTGCCAGCAGCTTAGCCGGGACAGCGACTCCGGGGACCCAGTACTTC
TRBJ2-5 | TRBD2 | many | TRBV7-9 | CASSQAGGVETQYF | TGCGCCAGCAGCCAAGCGGGGGGAGTAGAGACCCAGTACTTC
TRBJ2-5 | TRBD1 | many | TRBV11-2 | CASSLEGTGQETQYF | TGTGCCAGCAGCTTAGAGGGGACAGGGCAAGAGACCCAGTACTTC
TRBJ2-7 | TRBD1 | few | TRBV6-2/TRBV6-3 | CASSYLQGQGSDEQYF | TGTGCCAGCAGTTACCTACAAGGACAGGGATCGGACGAGCAGTACTTC
TRBJ2-7 | - | - | TRBV18 | CASSQGQSNEQYF | TGTGCCAGCTCGCAGGGGCAGTCCAACGAGCAGTACTTC
TRBJ2-1 | TRBD2 | - | TRBV5-1 | CASSLASVAGGEQFF | TGCGCCAGCAGCTTGGCTTCGGTAGCGGGAGGGGAGCAGTTCTTC
TRBJ2-1 | - | few | TRBV6-2/TRBV6-3 | CASNSRRSSYNEQFF | TGTGCCAGCAATTCACGGAGGAGCTCCTACAATGAGCAGTTCTTC
TRBJ2-7 | - | few | TRBV6-2/TRBV6-3 | CASGDLLYEQYF | TGTGCCAGCGGAGACTTGCTATACGAGCAGTACTTC
TRBJ1-2 | - | - | TRBV28 | CASRLGTYGYTF | TGTGCCAGCCGCCTTGGGACCTATGGCTACACCTTC
TRBJ1-1 | - | many | TRBV20-1 | CSARKRRENTEAFF | TGCAGTGCTAGGAAGAGGCGGGAGAACACTGAAGCTTTCTTT
TRBJ2-5 | TRBD2 | - | TRBV2 | CASSSSRTRPQEAQYF | TGTGCCAGCAGTTCCTCCCGGACTAGGCCCCAAGAGGCCCAGTACTTC
TRBJ2-7 | - | many | TRBV13 | CASSLGAGALSHEQYF | TGTGCCAGCAGCTTAGGGGCGGGGGCGCTGAGCCACGAGCAGTACTTC
TRBJ2-4 | - | many | TRBV6-2/TRBV6-3 | CASSFSSGALGIQYF | TGTGCCAGCAGTTTCTCTTCCGGGGCGCTCGGCATTCAGTACTTC
TRBJ2-1 | - | - | TRBV30 | CAWTNSLVPRGEQFF | TGTGCCTGGACGAACTCACTAGTCCCTAGGGGTGAGCAGTTCTTC
TRBJ1-6 | - | many | TRBV7-2 | CASSLVVRVFDSPLHF | TGTGCCAGCAGCTTAGTCGTTCGGGTCTTCGATTCACCCCTCCACTTT